These T cell receptor beta chains were read from a single sample in a study of CXCR3-negative and CXCR3-positive naive CD8 T cells. TCRdb reprocessed the 5' RACE reads; each CDR3 protein has one entry and no DNA is given. The sample totals around 84,000 distinct CDR3 sequences. The sample comprised naive CXCR3+ CD8+ T cells from blood. The source of these receptors is a human donor in good health. Some clones in this sample may be carry-over from other donors' samples. Each CDR3 is given with its conserved first and last residue. Fields, in order: V gene, J gene, CDR3 protein.

>TRBV5-1|TRBJ1-3
CASSLEPWGQGVDTIYF
>TRBV2|TRBJ2-7
CASSPGSGRANEQYF
>TRBV7-2|TRBJ2-2
CASSSGRGNTGELFF
>TRBV12-3/TRBV12-4|TRBJ2-5
CASSLDRSDQETQYF
>TRBV29-1|TRBJ2-7
CSVLTDRSYEQYF
>TRBV20-1|TRBJ2-5
CSARDWISQETQYF
>TRBV10-1|TRBJ2-3
CASSDGTEGADTQYF
>TRBV28|TRBJ2-7
CASSLPSTIPYEQYF
>TRBV4-1|TRBJ1-1
CASSQIVENTEAFF
>TRBV29-1|TRBJ2-5
CSVETGSGETQYF
>TRBV27|TRBJ2-7
CASSPQRGGSYEQYF
>TRBV7-9|TRBJ2-5
CASSLSSGKEETQYF
>TRBV7-9|TRBJ2-7
CASSLARRPPYEQYF
>TRBV12-3/TRBV12-4|TRBJ2-3
CASSLSWRPSTDTQYF
>TRBV27|TRBJ2-1
CASSLGQGPYNEQFF
>TRBV27|TRBJ2-5
CASSPRTGGETQYF
>TRBV5-5|TRBJ2-7
CASSLDSPEQYF
>TRBV12-3/TRBV12-4|TRBJ2-7
CASSQDRGHYEQYF
>TRBV20-1|TRBJ1-3
CSAEVPPGSRSGNTIYF
>TRBV29-1|TRBJ2-7
CSVKSASTRLYEQYF
>TRBV28|TRBJ1-1
CASTITGPYTEAFF
>TRBV29-1|TRBJ1-3
CSVVPLSGNTIYF
>TRBV5-1|TRBJ2-5
CASSFDETQYF
>TRBV25-1|TRBJ2-7
CASSEIAGEVYEQYF
>TRBV6-5|TRBJ1-1
CASTPGGGGEAFF
>TRBV29-1|TRBJ2-2
CSVEPTGSGTGELFF
>TRBV10-2|TRBJ2-7
CATKIRNSYEQYF
>TRBV20-1|TRBJ1-5
CSARVTQTLQRYSNQPQHF
>TRBV7-9|TRBJ2-2
CASSQTTGQANTGELFF
>TRBV7-2|TRBJ2-1
CASSNLWPDLMEQFF
>TRBV3-1|TRBJ2-2
CASSLGTGELTGELFF
>TRBV11-2|TRBJ2-3
CASSLFLDRADTQYF
>TRBV6-2/TRBV6-3|TRBJ2-7
CASSYFGTSYEQYF
>TRBV4-1|TRBJ1-5
CASSQDLEANQPQHF
>TRBV28|TRBJ2-2
CASTSGSTGAGELFF
>TRBV7-6|TRBJ1-5
CASSSRADQPQHF
>TRBV7-9|TRBJ2-3
CASSFSTDTQYF
>TRBV6-5|TRBJ2-5
CASNPILGQETQYF
>TRBV13|TRBJ2-4
CASSGDRNIQYF
>TRBV5-1|TRBJ2-7
CASSMKDGTYEQYF
>TRBV2|TRBJ2-3
CASSDLGADTQYF
>TRBV7-9|TRBJ2-1
CASSSAGEGYNEQFF
>TRBV28|TRBJ2-1
CASRGLAPSSYNEQFF
>TRBV3-1|TRBJ1-1
CASSPDRTEVNTEAFF
>TRBV9|TRBJ1-2
CASSPMTNYGYTF
>TRBV6-6|TRBJ2-7
CASRLRDLGSSYEQYF
>TRBV6-5|TRBJ1-1
CASNRGTEAFF
>TRBV6-1|TRBJ2-3
CASRVGVAGGDTQYF